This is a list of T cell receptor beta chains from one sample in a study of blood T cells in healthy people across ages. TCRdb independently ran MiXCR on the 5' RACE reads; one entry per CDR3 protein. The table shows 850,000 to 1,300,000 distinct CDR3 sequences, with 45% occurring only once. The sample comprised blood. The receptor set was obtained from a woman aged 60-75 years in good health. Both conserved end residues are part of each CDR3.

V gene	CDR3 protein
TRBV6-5	CASSLDGVSSYGQYF
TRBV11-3	CASSLIERSPTKNTQYF
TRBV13	CASSTGTSGLTNTQYF
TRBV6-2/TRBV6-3	CASSYSDTANNSPLHF
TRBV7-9	CASSLSVGSATYNEQYF
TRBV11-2	CASSLLAVGTYNEQYF
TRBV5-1	CASSPARLAEAKNIQYF
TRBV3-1	CASSQDRATPYQETQYF
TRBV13	CASSLSGRTIYEQYF
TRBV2	CASGSSYEQYF
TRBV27	CASTRYLQSTDTQYF
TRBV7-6	CASSLDPPGLAGFWGEQFF
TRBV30	CAWSTQGFAYNEQFF
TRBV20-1	CSARDREDLFQPQHF
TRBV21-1	CASSKTGEGCRGHAYEQYF
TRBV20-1	CSASPGTSPYEQYF
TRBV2	CASMTGTFNEQFF
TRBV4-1	CASSQDMGAGILREQYF
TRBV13	CASSISGRRADTQYF
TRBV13	CASSQRRAEQYF
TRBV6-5	CASSGPPGEQFF
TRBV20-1	CSARLAGGGDEQFF
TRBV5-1	CASNGETYEQYF
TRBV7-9	CASSPPHGVYEQYF
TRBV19	CASIGGGTDTQYF
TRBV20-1	CSARGGEGPPAYEQYF
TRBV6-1	CASRDYRGLNTEAFF
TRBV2	CASSELSGLAGAYEQYF
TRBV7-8	CASSRRLAGNNEQYF